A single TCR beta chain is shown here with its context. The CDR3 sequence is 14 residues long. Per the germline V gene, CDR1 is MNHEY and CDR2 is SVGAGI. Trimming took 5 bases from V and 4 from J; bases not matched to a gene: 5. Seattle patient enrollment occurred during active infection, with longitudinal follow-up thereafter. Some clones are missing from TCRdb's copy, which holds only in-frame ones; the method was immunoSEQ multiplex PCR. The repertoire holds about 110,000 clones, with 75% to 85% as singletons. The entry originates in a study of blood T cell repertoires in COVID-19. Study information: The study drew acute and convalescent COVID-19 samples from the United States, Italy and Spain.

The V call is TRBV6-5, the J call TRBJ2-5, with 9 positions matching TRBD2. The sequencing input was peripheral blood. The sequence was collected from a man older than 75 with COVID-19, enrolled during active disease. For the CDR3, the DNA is TGTGCCAGCAGTAGAGCGGGAGGAGGAGAGACCCAGTACTTC. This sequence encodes CASSRAGGGETQYF.